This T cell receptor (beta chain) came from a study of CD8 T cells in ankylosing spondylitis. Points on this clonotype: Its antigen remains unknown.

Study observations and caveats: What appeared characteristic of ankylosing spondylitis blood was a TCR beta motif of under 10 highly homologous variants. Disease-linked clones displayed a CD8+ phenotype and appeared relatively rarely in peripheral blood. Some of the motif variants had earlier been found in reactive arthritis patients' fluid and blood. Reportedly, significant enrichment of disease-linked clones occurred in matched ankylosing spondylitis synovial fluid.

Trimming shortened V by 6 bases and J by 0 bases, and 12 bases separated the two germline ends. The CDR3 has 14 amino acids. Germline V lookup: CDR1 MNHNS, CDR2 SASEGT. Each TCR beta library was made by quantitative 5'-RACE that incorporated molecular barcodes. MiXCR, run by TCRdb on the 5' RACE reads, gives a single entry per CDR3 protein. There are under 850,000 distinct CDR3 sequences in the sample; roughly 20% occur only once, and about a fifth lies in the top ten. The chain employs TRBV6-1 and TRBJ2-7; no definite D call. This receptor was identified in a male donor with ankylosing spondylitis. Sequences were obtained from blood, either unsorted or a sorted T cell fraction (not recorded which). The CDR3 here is CASSPTSASYEQYF. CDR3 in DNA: TGTGCCAGCAGCCCGACAAGCGCCTCCTACGAGCAGTACTTC.